The clone carrying this T cell receptor beta chain was recorded at least ten times. What it binds is unknown. Two-round multiplex PCR on genomic DNA was the method by which TCR beta CDR3 was amplified. First-round PCR, the initial amplification, used primers specific to each TRBV and TRBJ gene. Each CDR3 protein gets one entry after TCRdb re-called the multiplex PCR reads with MiXCR. The data contain some 34,000 distinct CDR3 sequences, 30% to 35% of them singletons. The data are from a study of prognosis after radiotherapy for stage I lung cancer. The CDR3 consists of 15 residues. Trimming cost V 4 bases and J 0 bases, with 12 bases left between them. Overall study results and limits: Post-therapy Shannon entropy was lower in patients developing distant metastases following stereotactic body radiation therapy.

This specimen was PBMCs, taken before or after stereotactic body radiation therapy (not recorded which). This chain joins TRBV12-3 or TRBV12-4 and TRBJ1-1; the D is unclear. The receptor was derived from a donor over 45 with non-small cell lung cancer. CDR3 in amino acids: CASSYRREMNTEAFF. The CDR3, as DNA: TGTGCCAGCAGTTACAGACGGGAGATGAACACTGAAGCTTTCTTT.